Presented here are 18 T cell receptor beta chains from one specimen sequenced in a study of shared clonotypes between healthy human individuals. The protocol was immunoSEQ multiplex PCR, while the TCRdb copy is restricted to in-frame clones and leaves out a portion. The table records hundreds of thousands of clones, roughly 96% of them present only once. Naive CD8 cells lacked CD45RO, underwent positive selection for CCR7 and left out terminally differentiated effector memory CD45RA+ cells. The sequenced material came from naive CD8+ T cells sorted from blood. The source of these receptors is a woman aged 25 to 39 in good health.

V usage is TRBV27 and J usage is TRBJ2-7, with D possibly called TRBD1 or TRBD2 (5 bases each). V shed 8 bases and J shed 3 bases, with 11 bases lying between them. Germline V lookup: CDR1 MNHEY, CDR2 SMNVEV (reference sequence). The CDR3 has 12 residues. The CDR3 DNA is TGTGCCAGCGGACTCGACAGCTACGAGCAGTACTTC. Protein sequence: CASGLDSYEQYF.

The gene calls are TRBV2 and TRBJ1-2; a weak D match, TRBD1 (6 bases). The CDR3 loop spans 14 amino acids. The V gene's germline CDR1 is SNHLY and CDR2 FYNNEI. Trimming left V 2 bases short and J 3 bases short, with 10 bases between. In nucleotides, the CDR3 is TGTGCCAGCAGTGAAATAGCAGGGGACTATGGCTACACCTTC. Encoded protein: CASSEIAGDYGYTF.

The V gene is TRBV7-6, the J gene TRBJ2-1; 9 bases are shared with TRBD2. Germline CDR1 is SGHVS and CDR2 is FNYEAQ. The CDR3 extends over 16 amino acids. V lost 5 bases to trimming and J lost 0 bases; unmatched junction nucleotides: 5. The CDR3 DNA reads as TGTGCCAGCAGCGCGCTTAGCGGGAGCTCCTACAATGAGCAGTTCTTC. Translating it yields CASSALSGSSYNEQFF.

This clone has only one observation. The CDR3 here is CAINPEGYYEQYF. CDR3 bases: TGTGCCATCAATCCGGAGGGGTACTACGAGCAGTACTTC. V is TRBV7-2 and J is TRBJ2-7, with a possible D match to TRBD2 (6 bases). This CDR3 spans 13 amino acids. V dropped 10 bases and J dropped 3 bases, with 16 bases sitting between them. Germline CDR1 reads SGHTA; CDR2 reads FQGNSA. Complete variable domain (other parts from reference TRBV7-2 and TRBJ2-7): GAGVSQSPSNKVTEKGKDVELRCDPISGHTALYWYRQSLGQGLEFLIYFQGNSAPDKSGLPSDRFSAERTGGSVSTLTIQRTQQEDSAVYLCAINPEGYYEQYFGPGTRLTVT.

This clone has just one count. CDR3 region: CASRGPGTSGTDTQYF. The CDR3 DNA follows: TGTGCCAGCAGGGGACCCGGGACCAGCGGGACAGATACGCAGTATTTT. The rearrangement links TRBV9 to TRBJ2-3; a weak D match, TRBD2 (6 bases). Germline V lookup: CDR1 SGDLS, CDR2 YYNGEE. The CDR3 spans 16 residues. With 5 bases removed from V and 3 bases from J, the gap between germline ends came to 19 bases.

The gene calls are TRBV28 and TRBJ1-2; maybe TRBD1 (6 bases). Trimming shortened V by 5 bases and J by 6 bases, and 13 bases separated the two germline ends. The CDR3 is 13 amino acids. Germline V gene sequence: CDR1 MDHEN, CDR2 SYDVKM. The CDR3 loop is CASSPRGGDGYTF. DNA of the CDR3: TGTGCCAGCAGTCCAAGGGGGGGGGATGGCTACACCTTC.

The rearrangement uses TRBV6-5 and TRBJ2-7, with 7 positions matching TRBD1. V shed 6 bases and J 3 bases; nucleotides not matched to a gene: 5. Per the germline V gene, CDR1 is MNHEY and CDR2 is SVGAGI. This CDR3 has 13 amino acids. In DNA form, the CDR3 reads TGTGCCAGCAGCAACGGACAGGTCTACGAGCAGTACTTC. Residues: CASSNGQVYEQYF.

The chain links TRBV2 to TRBJ1-3; a possible D gene is TRBD1 (6 bases). CDR1 is SNHLY and CDR2 is FYNNEI in the germline V gene. This CDR3 has 15 residues. V lost 3 bases, J lost 2 bases, and 11 bases lay in between. CDR3 sequence reads: CASSDLRGPGNTIYF. The CDR3 bases are TGTGCCAGCAGTGATCTCAGGGGCCCTGGAAACACCATATATTTT. Drawing the rest from reference TRBV2 and TRBJ1-3, the complete variable domain is EPEVTQTPSHQVTQMGQEVILRCVPISNHLYFYWYRQILGQKVEFLVSFYNNEISEKSEIFDDQFSVERPDGSNFTLKIRSTKLEDSAMYFCASSDLRGPGNTIYFGEGSWLTVV.

In this sample, this clone turned up once. Mismatch with germline at one junction end may stem from a read error. The chain has TRBV27 and TRBJ2-7, with 8 nucleotides matching TRBD2. The CDR3 totals 10 residues. Germline V gene lookup returns CDR1 MNHEY and CDR2 SMNVEV (reference sequence). The CDR3 is CASGTGTRIF. CDR3 bases: TGTGCCAGCGGAACCGGGACTAGGATTTTC.

This clone was picked up one time. V usage is TRBV11-2 and J usage is TRBJ2-7; 8 nucleotides align to TRBD1. This CDR3 has 14 residues. The germline CDR1 and CDR2 sequences are SGHAT and FQNNGV. J lost 2 bases, V lost 6 bases, and 6 bases had no gene match. CDR3 region: CASSYGQGTYEQYF. CDR3 sequence (DNA): TGTGCCAGCAGTTACGGACAGGGCACCTACGAGCAGTACTTC. Together with reference TRBV11-2 and TRBJ2-7, the CDR3 gives the full variable domain: EAGVAQSPRYKIIEKRQSVAFWCNPISGHATLYWYQQILGQGPKLLIQFQNNGVVDDSQLPKDRFSAERLKGVDSTLKIQPAKLEDSAVYLCASSYGQGTYEQYFGPGTRLTVT.

A word on this clone: The sample carries other DNA sequences with the same CDR3. The J gene is TRBJ2-2, the V gene TRBV28; 7 bases match TRBD2. The CDR3 extends over 14 amino acids. Germline V CDR1 and CDR2: MDHEN, SYDVKM. The trim removed 3 bases at V and 3 bases at J, leaving 1 base unmatched. CDR3 bases: TGTGCCAGCAGTTTGGCGGGGGACACCGGGGAGCTGTTTTTT. Amino acid sequence: CASSLAGDTGELFF. Combining the CDR3 with reference TRBV28 and TRBJ2-2 gives the whole variable domain DVKVTQSSRYLVKRTGEKVFLECVQDMDHENMFWYRQDPGLGLRLIYFSYDVKMKEKGDIPEGYSVSREKKERFSLILESASTNQTSMYLCASSLAGDTGELFFGEGSRLTVL.

The genes are TRBV13 and TRBJ1-5, with D perhaps matching TRBD1 (6 bases). V gave up 5 bases and J gave up 0 bases, with 14 bases separating them. From germline, CDR1 is PRHDT and CDR2 FYEKMQ (reference sequence). The CDR3 runs to 16 residues. For the CDR3, the DNA is TGTGCCAGCAGCCCCTATCAGGGACATAGCAATCAGCCCCAGCATTTT. Protein product: CASSPYQGHSNQPQHF.

The chain employs TRBV5-8 and TRBJ2-7, with no clear D. Germline V gene data show CDR1 as SGHTS and CDR2 as YDEGEE. Deletions cut 3 bases from V and 3 bases from J, with 13 bases between. There are 14 residues in the CDR3. The CDR3 here is CASSWSGVSYEQYF. Written as DNA, the CDR3 is TGTGCCAGCAGCTGGAGTGGAGTCAGCTACGAGCAGTACTTC.

This chain uses TRBV27 with TRBJ2-7, with D perhaps TRBD1 or TRBD2 (6 bases each). The CDR3 is made up of 13 amino acids. The V end was cut by 4 bases, the J end by 2 bases, with 9 bases between. Germline CDR1 is MNHEY and CDR2 is SMNVEV (reference sequence). CDR3 protein: CASSWGAPYEQYF. CDR3 nucleotide sequence: TGTGCCAGCAGTTGGGGGGCCCCCTACGAGCAGTACTTC.

The chain couples TRBV6-1 to TRBJ2-3, with a possible D match to TRBD2 (5 bases). The germline CDR1 and CDR2 sequences are MNHNS and SASEGT. This CDR3 spans 15 amino acids. V was trimmed by 4 bases and J by 0 bases, leaving 11 bases between them. The CDR3: CASSVDFSSTDTQYF. Written as DNA, the CDR3 is TGTGCCAGCAGTGTGGACTTTTCTAGCACAGATACGCAGTATTTT.

The chain recombines TRBV10-3 with TRBJ2-1; a weak D match, TRBD2 (6 bases). The V end lost 8 bases, the J end lost 7 bases, and 21 bases lay between the germline ends. Germline V CDR1 and CDR2: ENHRY, SYGVKD. This CDR3 spans 15 amino acids. CDR3: CAIGEDSVGWNEQFF. DNA for the CDR3: TGTGCCATCGGGGAGGACTCGGTGGGTTGGAATGAGCAGTTCTTC.

V is TRBV7-8 and J is TRBJ2-5; no definite D call. Germline CDR1 SGHVS, CDR2 FQNEAQ. CDR3 length equals 12 residues. The V and J ends lost 2 bases and 7 bases respectively, with 8 bases between them. CDR3 DNA sequence: TGTGCCAGCAGCTTATATAGAGGGACCCAGTACTTC. Its protein is CASSLYRGTQYF.

This rearrangement joins TRBV7-9 to TRBJ2-1; D is possibly TRBD2 (5 bases). The V and J ends lost 4 bases and 0 bases respectively, with 7 bases between them. CDR1 is SEHNR, CDR2 FQNEAQ, per germline (reference sequence). The CDR3 contains 14 residues. The CDR3 DNA is TGTGCCAGCAGCTCGGACTTCTCCTACAATGAGCAGTTCTTC. Translation gives CASSSDFSYNEQFF.